A single sample is the source of the 12 T cell receptor beta chains below, sequenced in a study of shared clonotypes between healthy human individuals. TCRdb keeps only in-frame clones here, not all; method: immunoSEQ multiplex PCR. The profile shows about 1 million clones, around 75% of them singletons. Sequencing was performed on memory CD4+ T cells sorted from blood. Subset specified: CD45RA-negative fraction. The receptor set was obtained from a man in his late teens or twenties in good health.

The rearrangement uses TRBV5-8 and TRBJ1-5; 9 bases match TRBD1. J was trimmed by 7 bases and V by 2 bases; bases with no gene match: 10. In germline, CDR1 is SGHTS, CDR2 YDEGEE. This CDR3 comprises 16 residues. The CDR3 reads CASSFEQGALRQPQHF. In DNA, the CDR3 is TGTGCCAGCAGCTTCGAACAGGGGGCTCTAAGGCAGCCCCAGCATTTT.

The rearrangement links TRBV6-4 to TRBJ1-5, with D maybe TRBD1 (6 bases). V was pared by 5 bases and J by 7 bases, with 15 bases between. The CDR3 contains 14 residues. Germline V lookup: CDR1 MRHNA, CDR2 SNTAGT. CDR3 amino acids: CASSTEGGGQPQHF. The CDR3 DNA sequence: TGTGCCAGCAGTACCGAGGGGGGAGGGCAGCCCCAGCATTTT.

The CDR3 protein is CSASTGDTQYF. In DNA form, the CDR3 reads TGCAGTGCTAGCACAGGAGATACGCAGTATTTT. The chain couples TRBV20-1 to TRBJ2-3; D is perhaps TRBD1 (5 bases). V lost 3 bases and J 5 bases, leaving 6 bases between the germline ends. Germline CDR1 reads DFQATT; CDR2 reads SNEGSKA (reference sequence). The CDR3 covers 11 residues.

V is TRBV29-1 and J is TRBJ1-4; 7 positions match TRBD1. Germline assignment: CDR1 SQVTM and CDR2 ANQGSEA. The CDR3 has 14 residues. V dropped 6 bases and J dropped 8; count of bases not matched to a gene: 12. The CDR3, as DNA: TGCAGCGTATTTGAGGGGGCCGCGGGGGAAAAACTGTTTTTT. Protein sequence: CSVFEGAAGEKLFF.

J is TRBJ2-1 and V is TRBV19; D is unresolved. V lost 5 bases and J 4 bases, leaving 9 bases between the germline ends. Looked up from germline, CDR1 is LNHDA and CDR2 is SQIVND (reference sequence). The CDR3 runs 13 residues. CDR3 bases: TGTGCCAGTAGTTTAGGAAGGTACAATGAGCAGTTCTTC. Residues: CASSLGRYNEQFF.

The chain uses TRBV11-3 and TRBJ2-1; a weak D match, TRBD1 (5 bases). Trimming pared 3 bases from V and 9 bases from J, leaving 18 bases between. The CDR3 covers 15 residues. CDR1 is SGHNT and CDR2 is YENEEA in the germline V gene. CDR3 sequence reads: CASSFSGQGGGEQFF. The DNA for the CDR3 is TGTGCCAGCAGCTTCTCAGGGCAAGGTGGTGGTGAGCAGTTCTTC.

In regard to this clone: A much more abundant neighbour one base away suggests this may be a read error. The J gene is TRBJ2-1, the V gene TRBV27; 9 bases map to TRBD2. Germline V gene sequence: CDR1 MNHEY, CDR2 SMNVEV (reference sequence). This CDR3 is 13 amino acids long. As DNA, the CDR3 is TGTGCCAACAGTCCCGGACTAGCGCGAAAGCAGTTCTTC. It translates to CANSPGLARKQFF.

This clone appeared once. The chain couples TRBV9 to TRBJ2-7; TRBD1 agrees at 10 bases. Germline V CDR1 and CDR2: SGDLS, YYNGEE. The CDR3 covers 15 residues. V dropped 2 bases and J dropped 4; count of bases not matched to a gene: 6. In DNA form, the CDR3 reads TGTGCCAGCAGCGTCGCCCCGGGACAGGGGTACGAGCAGTACTTC. Translation gives CASSVAPGQGYEQYF.

The CDR3 DNA is TGTGCCAGCAGTGTTCTAGGCTCCTACGAGCAGTACTTC. Protein product: CASSVLGSYEQYF. The genes are TRBV6-1 and TRBJ2-7, with unresolved D. The germline gives CDR1 MNHNS, CDR2 SASEGT. V was shortened by 4 bases and J by 0 bases, with 7 bases between the two germline ends. The CDR3 has 13 residues.

The chain uses TRBV10-3 and TRBJ2-1, with 7 bases that match TRBD2. Germline V CDR1 and CDR2: ENHRY, SYGVKD. The CDR3 is 15 residues long. V lost 2 bases to trimming and J lost 6 bases; unmatched junction nucleotides: 7. The CDR3 protein is CAISEPGPSGNEQFF. In DNA, the CDR3 is TGTGCCATCAGTGAGCCGGGTCCTAGCGGCAATGAGCAGTTCTTC.

The chain employs TRBV9 and TRBJ1-1; no definite D call. V was clipped by 3 bases and J by 5 bases, with 14 bases between them. The germline gives CDR1 SGDLS, CDR2 YYNGEE. The CDR3 covers 14 residues. CDR3 DNA sequence: TGTGCCAGCAGCGAGGCAGGTCGGAAAACTGAAGCTTTCTTT. Encoded protein: CASSEAGRKTEAFF.

The gene calls are TRBV10-3 and TRBJ2-5; TRBD1 aligns across 7 bases. The CDR3 has 15 residues. J was trimmed by 2 bases and V by 3 bases; bases with no gene match: 6. The germline V gene encodes CDR1 ENHRY and CDR2 SYGVKD. CDR3 in DNA: TGTGCCATCAGTGACCCAGGGGGAAGACAAGAGACCCAGTACTTC. Translating gives CAISDPGGRQETQYF.